This is a list of T cell receptor beta chains from one sample in a study of response to subunit inactivated influenza vaccine. TCRdb processed the RT-PCR reads anew with MiXCR; each CDR3 protein has one entry. The table lists 500,000 to 600,000 distinct CDR3 sequences, 15% to 20% of them singletons. Sequences were derived from CD4+ T cells sorted from PBMCs, sampled about 23 months after vaccination. Receptors were obtained from a man aged 45 to 75 who received an inactivated influenza vaccine. CDR3s include the opening cysteine and the closing phenylalanine or tryptophan. Fields, in order: CDR3 DNA, CDR3 protein, D gene, V gene, clone size, J gene. The D gene is left open where the match is weak. Not every row has a clone size; where given, it reads once, few, many or a size class.

CDR3 DNA: TGTGCCAGTAGTCGGGGGAGTATAAGGAATGAGCAGTTCTTC
CDR3 protein: CASSRGSIRNEQFF
D gene: -
V gene: TRBV19
clone size: few
J gene: TRBJ2-1

CDR3 DNA: TGCGCCAGCAGGACCGGGACAGAGTATCAAGAGACCCAGTACTTC
CDR3 protein: CASRTGTEYQETQYF
D gene: TRBD1
V gene: TRBV5-1
clone size: -
J gene: TRBJ2-5

CDR3 DNA: TGCAGTGCTAGAGAGTTAGCGGGGGCGGGCCGTGATACGCAGTATTTT
CDR3 protein: CSARELAGAGRDTQYF
D gene: TRBD2
V gene: TRBV20-1
clone size: few
J gene: TRBJ2-3

CDR3 DNA: TGTGCCAGCAGCGGGACAATAAATCAGCCCCAGCATTTT
CDR3 protein: CASSGTINQPQHF
D gene: -
V gene: TRBV6-6
clone size: -
J gene: TRBJ1-5

CDR3 DNA: TGCAGTGCTGGACTAGCGGGAGGCCCCGAGCAGTACTTC
CDR3 protein: CSAGLAGGPEQYF
D gene: TRBD2
V gene: TRBV20-1
clone size: -
J gene: TRBJ2-7

CDR3 DNA: TGCGCCAGCAGCGATGTGGGACAGGGGACCGGGGAGCTGTTTTTT
CDR3 protein: CASSDVGQGTGELFF
D gene: TRBD1
V gene: TRBV10-1
clone size: many
J gene: TRBJ2-2

CDR3 DNA: TGTGCCAGCAGCTTATTCCCCTCGGCCTACGAGCAGTACTTC
CDR3 protein: CASSLFPSAYEQYF
D gene: -
V gene: TRBV7-8
clone size: few
J gene: TRBJ2-7

CDR3 DNA: TGTGCCACCAGTGATTTTAGGGACGGCCAAGAGACCCAGTACTTC
CDR3 protein: CATSDFRDGQETQYF
D gene: -
V gene: TRBV24-1
clone size: few
J gene: TRBJ2-5

CDR3 DNA: TGTGCCAGCAGCTTAGGTCAGGGATCCTCCGAGCAGTACTTC
CDR3 protein: CASSLGQGSSEQYF
D gene: -
V gene: TRBV7-2
clone size: many
J gene: TRBJ2-7

CDR3 DNA: TGCGCCAGCAGCCGATTACAGGGGCAGTCAGATACGCAGTATTTT
CDR3 protein: CASSRLQGQSDTQYF
D gene: TRBD1
V gene: TRBV5-1
clone size: few
J gene: TRBJ2-3

CDR3 DNA: TGCGCCAGCAGCTCGGGGACAGGGCGGGGAGAGACCCAGTACTTC
CDR3 protein: CASSSGTGRGETQYF
D gene: TRBD1
V gene: TRBV5-1
clone size: -
J gene: TRBJ2-5

CDR3 DNA: TGTGCCATCAGTGAGCACAGCTATGGCTACACCTTC
CDR3 protein: CAISEHSYGYTF
D gene: -
V gene: TRBV10-3
clone size: few
J gene: TRBJ1-2

CDR3 DNA: TGTGCCAGCAGCCCCCGGCTGGGAATCACTGAAGCTTTCTTT
CDR3 protein: CASSPRLGITEAFF
D gene: -
V gene: TRBV9
clone size: few
J gene: TRBJ1-1

CDR3 DNA: TGTGCCAGCACCCCAGATGGGGTCTACGAGCAGTACTTC
CDR3 protein: CASTPDGVYEQYF
D gene: -
V gene: TRBV12-3/TRBV12-4
clone size: many
J gene: TRBJ2-7

CDR3 DNA: TGCAGCGGAGCTCAGGGGATTGGGACTGAAGCTTTCTTT
CDR3 protein: CSGAQGIGTEAFF
D gene: -
V gene: TRBV29-1
clone size: few
J gene: TRBJ1-1

CDR3 DNA: TGTGCCAGCAGCTTAGAGTGGGGAGCGAACACCGGGGAGCTGTTTTTT
CDR3 protein: CASSLEWGANTGELFF
D gene: -
V gene: TRBV7-2
clone size: -
J gene: TRBJ2-2

CDR3 DNA: TGTGCCACCAGCAGGGGGGCAAGGGAGACCCAGTACTTC
CDR3 protein: CATSRGARETQYF
D gene: -
V gene: TRBV15
clone size: few
J gene: TRBJ2-5

CDR3 DNA: TGTGCCAGCAGCTCGGACTACTACGAGCAGTACTTC
CDR3 protein: CASSSDYYEQYF
D gene: -
V gene: TRBV7-2
clone size: -
J gene: TRBJ2-7

CDR3 DNA: TGTGCCAGCTCACCTAATCTCTTGCTAGCAGGCCAAGAGACCCAGTACTTC
CDR3 protein: CASSPNLLLAGQETQYF
D gene: -
V gene: TRBV18
clone size: -
J gene: TRBJ2-5

CDR3 DNA: TGTGCCAGCAGCCCCCGGGACAGACGTGAAGCTTTCTTT
CDR3 protein: CASSPRDRREAFF
D gene: TRBD1
V gene: TRBV12-3/TRBV12-4
clone size: -
J gene: TRBJ1-1

CDR3 DNA: TGTGCCAGCAGCTTAATTAGCGGGAGGACCAATGAGCAGTTCTTC
CDR3 protein: CASSLISGRTNEQFF
D gene: TRBD2
V gene: TRBV7-9
clone size: few
J gene: TRBJ2-1

CDR3 DNA: TGCGCCAGCAGCCAAGATTTGGCCAGGGGTGGACAGCCCCAGCATTTT
CDR3 protein: CASSQDLARGGQPQHF
D gene: -
V gene: TRBV4-3
clone size: -
J gene: TRBJ1-5

CDR3 DNA: TGTGCCAGCGCGGGGAATTTCAATCAGCCCCAGCATTTT
CDR3 protein: CASAGNFNQPQHF
D gene: -
V gene: TRBV6-6
clone size: many
J gene: TRBJ1-5

CDR3 DNA: TGTGCCAGCAGTGACCGGACAGGACACTCCTACGAGCAGTACTTC
CDR3 protein: CASSDRTGHSYEQYF
D gene: TRBD1
V gene: TRBV25-1
clone size: few
J gene: TRBJ2-7

CDR3 DNA: TGCGCCAGCAGCTTGTCTTTGCGGGACAGTACCTACGAGCAGTACTTC
CDR3 protein: CASSLSLRDSTYEQYF
D gene: -
V gene: TRBV5-1
clone size: many
J gene: TRBJ2-7

CDR3 DNA: TGTGCCAGCAGGGGGGACAGGATGAACACTGAAGCTTTCTTT
CDR3 protein: CASRGDRMNTEAFF
D gene: TRBD1
V gene: TRBV12-3/TRBV12-4
clone size: many
J gene: TRBJ1-1

CDR3 DNA: TGTGCCAGCAGTAGAGTCGGACAGATTAGCAATCAGCCCCAGCATTTT
CDR3 protein: CASSRVGQISNQPQHF
D gene: -
V gene: TRBV2
clone size: -
J gene: TRBJ1-5

CDR3 DNA: TGTGCCAGCAGTAAGGACAGATTACACAATCAGCCCCAGCATTTT
CDR3 protein: CASSKDRLHNQPQHF
D gene: -
V gene: TRBV12-3/TRBV12-4
clone size: few
J gene: TRBJ1-5

CDR3 DNA: TGCGCCAGCAGCCAAGAAGGCCTAGCGCTCTACGAGCAGTACTTC
CDR3 protein: CASSQEGLALYEQYF
D gene: -
V gene: TRBV4-1
clone size: -
J gene: TRBJ2-7

CDR3 DNA: TGCAGTGCTAGAGATTGGGGCAGGGGCAATCAGCCCCAGCATTTT
CDR3 protein: CSARDWGRGNQPQHF
D gene: -
V gene: TRBV20-1
clone size: few
J gene: TRBJ1-5

CDR3 DNA: TGTGCCAGCAGTTGGGGGACAGGAAAGACCTACGAGCAGTACTTC
CDR3 protein: CASSWGTGKTYEQYF
D gene: TRBD1
V gene: TRBV12-3/TRBV12-4
clone size: few
J gene: TRBJ2-7

CDR3 DNA: TGCGCCAGCAGCACCCACAACGACTATGGCTACACCTTC
CDR3 protein: CASSTHNDYGYTF
D gene: -
V gene: TRBV5-1
clone size: many
J gene: TRBJ1-2

CDR3 DNA: TGTGCCAGCAGCTCCGTACCCCAGGGATGGGTCAATCAGCCCCAGCATTTT
CDR3 protein: CASSSVPQGWVNQPQHF
D gene: -
V gene: TRBV7-2
clone size: few
J gene: TRBJ1-5

CDR3 DNA: TGTGCCATCAGTGAGATTCAACAGGGCCCGTTCTTC
CDR3 protein: CAISEIQQGPFF
D gene: -
V gene: TRBV10-3
clone size: -
J gene: TRBJ2-1

CDR3 DNA: TGTGCCAGCAGACCCTCGGACAGGGGCGAAGCTTTCTTT
CDR3 protein: CASRPSDRGEAFF
D gene: TRBD1
V gene: TRBV6-2/TRBV6-3
clone size: -
J gene: TRBJ1-1

CDR3 DNA: TGTGCCAGCAGCTTAGGCCGGGGAAAGGCCCAAGAGACCCAGTACTTC
CDR3 protein: CASSLGRGKAQETQYF
D gene: -
V gene: TRBV11-2
clone size: few
J gene: TRBJ2-5

CDR3 DNA: TGTGCCAGCAGCCCCCATCGGCGTGGCACAGATACGCAGTATTTT
CDR3 protein: CASSPHRRGTDTQYF
D gene: -
V gene: TRBV5-6
clone size: -
J gene: TRBJ2-3